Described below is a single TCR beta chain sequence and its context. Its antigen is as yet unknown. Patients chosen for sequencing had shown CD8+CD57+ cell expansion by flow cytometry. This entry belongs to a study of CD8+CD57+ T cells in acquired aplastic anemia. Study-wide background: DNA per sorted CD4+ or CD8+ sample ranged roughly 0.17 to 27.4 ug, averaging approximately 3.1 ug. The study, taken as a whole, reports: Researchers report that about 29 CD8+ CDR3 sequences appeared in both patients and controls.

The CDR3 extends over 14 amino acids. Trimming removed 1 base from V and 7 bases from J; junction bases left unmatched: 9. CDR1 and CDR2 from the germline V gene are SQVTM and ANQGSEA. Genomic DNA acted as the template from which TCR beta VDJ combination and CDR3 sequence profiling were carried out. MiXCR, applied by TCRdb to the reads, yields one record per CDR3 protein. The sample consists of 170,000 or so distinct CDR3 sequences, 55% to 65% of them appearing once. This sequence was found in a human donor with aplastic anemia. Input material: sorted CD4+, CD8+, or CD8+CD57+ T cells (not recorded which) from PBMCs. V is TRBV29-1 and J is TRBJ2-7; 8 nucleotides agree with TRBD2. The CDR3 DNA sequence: TGCAGCGTTGAAGCGGGAGCGGGAGTGGGGGAGCAGTACTTC. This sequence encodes CSVEAGAGVGEQYF.